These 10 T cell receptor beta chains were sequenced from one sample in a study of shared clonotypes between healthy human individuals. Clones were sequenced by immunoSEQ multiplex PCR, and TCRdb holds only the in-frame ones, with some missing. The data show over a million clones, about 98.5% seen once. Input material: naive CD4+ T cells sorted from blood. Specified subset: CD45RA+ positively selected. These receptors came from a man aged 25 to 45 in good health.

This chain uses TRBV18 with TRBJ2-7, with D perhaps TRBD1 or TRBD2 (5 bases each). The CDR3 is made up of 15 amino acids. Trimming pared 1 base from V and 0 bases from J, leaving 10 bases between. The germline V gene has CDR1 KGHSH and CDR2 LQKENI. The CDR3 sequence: CASSPRDRTSYEQYF. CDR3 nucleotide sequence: TGTGCCAGCTCACCACGGGACCGGACCTCCTACGAGCAGTACTTC.

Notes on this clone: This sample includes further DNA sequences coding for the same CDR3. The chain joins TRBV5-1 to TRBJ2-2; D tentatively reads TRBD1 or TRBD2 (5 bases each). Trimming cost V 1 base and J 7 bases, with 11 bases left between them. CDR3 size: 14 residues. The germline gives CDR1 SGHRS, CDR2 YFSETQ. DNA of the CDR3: TGCGCCAGCAGCTTGACCGGGGCTGGCGGGGAGCTGTTTTTT. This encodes CASSLTGAGGELFF.

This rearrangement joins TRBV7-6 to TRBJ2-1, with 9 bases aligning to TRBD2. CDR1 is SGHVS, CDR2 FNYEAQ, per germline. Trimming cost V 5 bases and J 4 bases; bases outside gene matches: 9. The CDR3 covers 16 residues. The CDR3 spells CASSPFSGSGYNEQFF. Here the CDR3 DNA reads TGTGCCAGCAGCCCGTTTAGCGGGAGCGGTTACAATGAGCAGTTCTTC. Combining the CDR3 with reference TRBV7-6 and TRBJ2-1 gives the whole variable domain GAGVSQSPRYKVTKRGQDVALRCDPISGHVSLYWYRQALGQGPEFLTYFNYEAQQDKSGLPNDRFSAERPEGSISTLTIQRTEQRDSAMYRCASSPFSGSGYNEQFFGPGTRLTVL.

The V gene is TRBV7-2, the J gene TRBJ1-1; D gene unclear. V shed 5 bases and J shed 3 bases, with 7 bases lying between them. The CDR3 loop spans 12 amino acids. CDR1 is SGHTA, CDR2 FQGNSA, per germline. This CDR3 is CASSLYDTEAFF. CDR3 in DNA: TGTGCCAGCAGCCTTTATGACACTGAAGCTTTCTTT.

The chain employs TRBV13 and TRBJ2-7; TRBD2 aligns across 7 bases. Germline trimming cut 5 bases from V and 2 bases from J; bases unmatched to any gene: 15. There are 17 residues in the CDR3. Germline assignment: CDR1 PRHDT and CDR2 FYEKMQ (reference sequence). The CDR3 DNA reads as TGTGCCAGCAGCCCGGGTCTATGGGGGAGGGACCCCTACGAGCAGTACTTC. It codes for CASSPGLWGRDPYEQYF.

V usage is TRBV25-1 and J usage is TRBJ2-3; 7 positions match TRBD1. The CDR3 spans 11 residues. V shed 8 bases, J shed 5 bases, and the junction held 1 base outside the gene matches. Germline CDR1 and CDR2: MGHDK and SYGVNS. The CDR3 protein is CASGTEDTQYF. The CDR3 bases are TGTGCCAGCGGGACAGAAGATACGCAGTATTTT.

The CDR3 spells CASSLSPDNEQFF. CDR3 DNA: TGTGCCAGCAGCTTATCTCCAGACAATGAGCAGTTCTTC. The J gene is TRBJ2-1, the V gene TRBV5-5; D remains ambiguous. The CDR3 totals 13 residues. Germline lookup yields CDR1 SGHKS and CDR2 YYEKEE (reference sequence). V lost 2 bases and J lost 5, with 8 bases in between.

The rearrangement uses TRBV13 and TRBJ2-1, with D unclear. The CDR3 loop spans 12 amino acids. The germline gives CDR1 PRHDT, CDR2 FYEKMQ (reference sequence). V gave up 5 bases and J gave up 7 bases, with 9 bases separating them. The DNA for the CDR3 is TGTGCCAGCAGCCCGGATCCGAATGAGCAGTTCTTC. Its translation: CASSPDPNEQFF.

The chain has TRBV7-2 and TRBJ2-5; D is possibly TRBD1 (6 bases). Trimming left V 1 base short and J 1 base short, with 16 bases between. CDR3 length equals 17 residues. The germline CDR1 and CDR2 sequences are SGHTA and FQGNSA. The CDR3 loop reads CASSLVGTSLGQETQYF. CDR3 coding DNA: TGTGCCAGCAGCTTAGTCGGGACATCTTTAGGCCAAGAGACCCAGTACTTC.

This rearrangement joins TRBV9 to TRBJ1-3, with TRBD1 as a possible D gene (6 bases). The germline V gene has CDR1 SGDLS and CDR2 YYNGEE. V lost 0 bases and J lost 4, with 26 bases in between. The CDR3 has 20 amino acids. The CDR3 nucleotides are TGTGCCAGCAGCGTAGGACCAAGGGGGGCAGGTGCAGGGTCCGGAAACACCATATATTTT. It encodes CASSVGPRGAGAGSGNTIYF.